This TCR beta chain was found in a study of blood T cells in healthy people across ages. Study-wide context: When template switching was applied, about one barcoded beta molecule was captured per two T cells.

This clonotype has ten or more counts. PCR was performed a second time for 7 to 11 cycles using a sample-barcoded 5' primer and a J-beta primer mix. A single record per CDR3 protein comes from TCRdb applying MiXCR to the 5' RACE reads. The table lists roughly 560,000 distinct CDR3 sequences, less than 25% of them singletons, with approximately 10% in the top ten. In germline, CDR1 is LGHNA, CDR2 YSLEER. The junction had 3 bases not matched to a gene; V was cut back by 1 base and J by 1 base. The CDR3 extends over 16 amino acids. This sample also belongs to another study, concerning T cells of mothers and their children.

This TCR came from a boy between 10 and 17 years old in good health. The chain couples TRBV4-3 to TRBJ2-5, with 10 positions matching TRBD2. The specimen sequenced was blood. CDR3 in DNA: TGCGCCAGCAGCCAAGGACTAGCGGGCCTCCAAGAGACCCAGTACTTC. Its translation is CASSQGLAGLQETQYF.